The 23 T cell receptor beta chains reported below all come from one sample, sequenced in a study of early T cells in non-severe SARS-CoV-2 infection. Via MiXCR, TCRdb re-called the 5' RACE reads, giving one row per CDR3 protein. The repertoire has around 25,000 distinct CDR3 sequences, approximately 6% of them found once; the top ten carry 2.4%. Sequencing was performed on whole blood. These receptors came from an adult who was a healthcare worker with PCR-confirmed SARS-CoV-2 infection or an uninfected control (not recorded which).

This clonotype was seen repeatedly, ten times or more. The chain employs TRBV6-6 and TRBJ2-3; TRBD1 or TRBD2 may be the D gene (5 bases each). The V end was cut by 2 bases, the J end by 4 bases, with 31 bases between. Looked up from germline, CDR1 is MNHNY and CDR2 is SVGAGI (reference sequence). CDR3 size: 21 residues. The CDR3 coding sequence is TGTGCCAGCAGTTACCCCACGTGGGACGACGCACCCTCCTACACTGCAGATACGCAGTATTTT. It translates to CASSYPTWDDAPSYTADTQYF.

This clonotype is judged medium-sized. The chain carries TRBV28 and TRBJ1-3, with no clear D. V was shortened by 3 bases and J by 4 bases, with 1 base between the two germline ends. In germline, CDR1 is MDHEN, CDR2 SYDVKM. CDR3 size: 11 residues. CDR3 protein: CASSFGNTIYF. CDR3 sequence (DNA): TGTGCCAGCAGTTTCGGAAACACCATATATTTT.

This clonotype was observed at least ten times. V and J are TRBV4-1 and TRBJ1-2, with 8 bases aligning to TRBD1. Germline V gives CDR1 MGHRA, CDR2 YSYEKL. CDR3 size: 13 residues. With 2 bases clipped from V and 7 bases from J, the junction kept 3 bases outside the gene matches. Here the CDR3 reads CASSQPTGGGYTF. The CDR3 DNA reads TGCGCCAGCAGCCAACCTACAGGGGGTGGCTACACCTTC.

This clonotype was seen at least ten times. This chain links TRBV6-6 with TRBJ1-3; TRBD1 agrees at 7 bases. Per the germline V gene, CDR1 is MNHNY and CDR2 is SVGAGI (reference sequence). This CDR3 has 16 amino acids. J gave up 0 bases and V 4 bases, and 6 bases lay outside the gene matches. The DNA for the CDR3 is TGTGCCAGCAGTTCCCGGACAGGCATCTCTGGAAACACCATATATTTT. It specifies CASSSRTGISGNTIYF.

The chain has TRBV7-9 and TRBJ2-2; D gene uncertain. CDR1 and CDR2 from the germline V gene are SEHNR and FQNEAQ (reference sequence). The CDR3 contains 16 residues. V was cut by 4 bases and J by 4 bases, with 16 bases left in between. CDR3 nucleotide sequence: TGTGCCAGCAGCTACCCCTCTCGGAAAACCACCGGGGAGCTGTTTTTT. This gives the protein CASSYPSRKTTGELFF.

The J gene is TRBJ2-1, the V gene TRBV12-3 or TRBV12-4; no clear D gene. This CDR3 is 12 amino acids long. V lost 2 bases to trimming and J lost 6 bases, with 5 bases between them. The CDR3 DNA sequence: TGTGCCAGCAGTTTAAATAGCAATGAGCAGTTCTTC. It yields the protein CASSLNSNEQFF.

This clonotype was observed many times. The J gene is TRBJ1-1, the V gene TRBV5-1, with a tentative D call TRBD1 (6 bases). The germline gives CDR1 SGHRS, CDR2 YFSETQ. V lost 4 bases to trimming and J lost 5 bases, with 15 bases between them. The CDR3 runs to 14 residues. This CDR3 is CASSLHSGETEAFF. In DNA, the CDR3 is TGCGCCAGCAGCCTTCACTCAGGGGAAACTGAAGCTTTCTTT.

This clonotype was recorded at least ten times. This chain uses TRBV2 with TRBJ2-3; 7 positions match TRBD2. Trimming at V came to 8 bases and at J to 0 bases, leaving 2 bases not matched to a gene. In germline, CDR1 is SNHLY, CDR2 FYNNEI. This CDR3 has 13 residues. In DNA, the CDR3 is TGTGCCAGCCGGGGGGTCAGCACAGATACGCAGTATTTT. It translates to CASRGVSTDTQYF.

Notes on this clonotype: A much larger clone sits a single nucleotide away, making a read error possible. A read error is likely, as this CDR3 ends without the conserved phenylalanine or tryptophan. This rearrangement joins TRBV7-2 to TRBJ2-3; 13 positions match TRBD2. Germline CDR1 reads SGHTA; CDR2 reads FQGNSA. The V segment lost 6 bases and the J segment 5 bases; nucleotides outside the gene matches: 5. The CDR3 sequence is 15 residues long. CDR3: CASSLGLAGRDTQYL. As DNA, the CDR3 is TGTGCCAGCAGTTTGGGACTAGCGGGGAGAGATACGCAGTATTTA.

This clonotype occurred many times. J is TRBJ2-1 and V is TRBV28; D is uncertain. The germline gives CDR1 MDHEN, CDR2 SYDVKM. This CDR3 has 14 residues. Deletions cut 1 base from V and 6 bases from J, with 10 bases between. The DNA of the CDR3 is TGTGCCAGCAGTTTATTGGCCACGGTCAATGAGCAGTTCTTC. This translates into CASSLLATVNEQFF.

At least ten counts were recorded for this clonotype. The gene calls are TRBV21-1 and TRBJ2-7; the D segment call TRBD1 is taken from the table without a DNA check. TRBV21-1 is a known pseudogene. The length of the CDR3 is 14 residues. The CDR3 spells CASSKASTGHEQYF. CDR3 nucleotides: TGTGCCAGCAGCAAAGCTTCGACAGGGCACGAGCAGTACTTC.

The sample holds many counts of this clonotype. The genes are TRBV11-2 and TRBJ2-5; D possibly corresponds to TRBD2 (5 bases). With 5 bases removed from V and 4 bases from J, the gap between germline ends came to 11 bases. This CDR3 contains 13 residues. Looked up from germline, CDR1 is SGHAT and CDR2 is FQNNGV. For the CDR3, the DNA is TGTGCCAGCAGCGGCGTGGGGAGAGAGACCCAGTACTTC. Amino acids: CASSGVGRETQYF.

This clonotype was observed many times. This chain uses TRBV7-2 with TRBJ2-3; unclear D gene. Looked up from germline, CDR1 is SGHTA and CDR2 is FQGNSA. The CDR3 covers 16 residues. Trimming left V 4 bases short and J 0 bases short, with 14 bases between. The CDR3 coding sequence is TGTGCCAGCAGCTACAATGCCGGAGCTAGCACAGATACGCAGTATTTT. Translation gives CASSYNAGASTDTQYF.

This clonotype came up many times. This CDR3 reads CSARPLAPRTYEQYF. The DNA of the CDR3 is TGCAGTGCTAGGCCCCTGGCCCCCCGAACCTACGAGCAGTACTTC. The V and J genes are TRBV20-1 and TRBJ2-7; no definite D call. Trimming shortened V by 3 bases and J by 2 bases, and 17 bases separated the two germline ends. Germline V lookup: CDR1 DFQATT, CDR2 SNEGSKA (reference sequence). This CDR3 region has 15 residues.

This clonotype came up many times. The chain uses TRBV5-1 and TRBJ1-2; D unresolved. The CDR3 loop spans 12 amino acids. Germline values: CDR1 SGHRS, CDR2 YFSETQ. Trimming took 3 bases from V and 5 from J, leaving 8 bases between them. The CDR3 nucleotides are TGCGCCAGCAGCTCCACCACATATGGCTACACCTTC. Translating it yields CASSSTTYGYTF.

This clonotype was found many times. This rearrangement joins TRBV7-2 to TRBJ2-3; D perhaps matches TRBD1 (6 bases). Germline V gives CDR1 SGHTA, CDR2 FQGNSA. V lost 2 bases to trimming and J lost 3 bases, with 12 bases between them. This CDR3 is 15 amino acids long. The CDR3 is CASSLRYDRTDTQYF. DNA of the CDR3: TGTGCCAGCAGCTTACGCTACGACAGGACAGATACGCAGTATTTT. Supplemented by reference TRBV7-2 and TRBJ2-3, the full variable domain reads GAGVSQSPSNKVTEKGKDVELRCDPISGHTALYWYRQSLGQGLEFLIYFQGNSAPDKSGLPSDRFSAERTGGSVSTLTIQRTQQEDSAVYLCASSLRYDRTDTQYFGPGTRLTVL.

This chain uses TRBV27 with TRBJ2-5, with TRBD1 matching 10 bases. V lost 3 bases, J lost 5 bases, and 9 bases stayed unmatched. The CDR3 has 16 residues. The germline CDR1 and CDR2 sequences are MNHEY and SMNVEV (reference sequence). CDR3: CASSFTGTGVWETQYF. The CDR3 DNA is TGTGCCAGCAGTTTTACCGGGACAGGGGTTTGGGAGACCCAGTACTTC.

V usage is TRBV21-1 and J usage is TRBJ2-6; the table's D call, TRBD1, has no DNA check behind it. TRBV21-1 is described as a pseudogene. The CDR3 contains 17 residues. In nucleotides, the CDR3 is TGTGCCAGCAGCATACGGACAGGGGCATCCGGGGCCAACGTCCTGACTTTC. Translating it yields CASSIRTGASGANVLTF.

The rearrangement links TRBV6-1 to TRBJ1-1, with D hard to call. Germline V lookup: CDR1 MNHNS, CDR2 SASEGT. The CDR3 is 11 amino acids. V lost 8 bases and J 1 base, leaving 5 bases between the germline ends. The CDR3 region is CASVSNTEAFF. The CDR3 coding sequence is TGTGCCAGCGTATCGAACACTGAAGCTTTCTTT.

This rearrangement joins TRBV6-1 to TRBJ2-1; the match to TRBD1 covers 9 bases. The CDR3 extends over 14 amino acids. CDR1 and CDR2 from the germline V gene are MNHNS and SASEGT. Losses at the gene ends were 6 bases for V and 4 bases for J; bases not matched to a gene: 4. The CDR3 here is CASRGTGPYNEQFF. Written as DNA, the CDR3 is TGTGCCAGCAGAGGGACAGGGCCTTACAATGAGCAGTTCTTC.

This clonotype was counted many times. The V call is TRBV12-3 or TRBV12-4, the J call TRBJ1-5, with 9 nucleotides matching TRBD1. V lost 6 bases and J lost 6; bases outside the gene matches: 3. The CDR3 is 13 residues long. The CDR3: CASRTGGLQPQHF. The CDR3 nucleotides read TGTGCCAGCAGAACAGGGGGCCTTCAGCCCCAGCATTTT.

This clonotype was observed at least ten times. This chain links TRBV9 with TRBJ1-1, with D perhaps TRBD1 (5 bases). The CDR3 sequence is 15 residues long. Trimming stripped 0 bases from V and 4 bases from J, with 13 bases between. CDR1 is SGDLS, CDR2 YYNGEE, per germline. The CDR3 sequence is CASSVVGGSGTEAFF. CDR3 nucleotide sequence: TGTGCCAGCAGCGTAGTGGGGGGTAGCGGCACTGAAGCTTTCTTT.

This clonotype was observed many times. CDR3 coding DNA: TGTGCCAGCAGTTCAGGACAGGGGCACGAGCAGTACTTC. Encoded protein: CASSSGQGHEQYF. The V call is TRBV6-6, the J call TRBJ2-7; TRBD1 matches 9 bases. This CDR3 region has 13 residues. The V segment lost 4 bases and the J segment 5 bases; nucleotides outside the gene matches: 3. In germline, CDR1 is MNHNY, CDR2 SVGAGI (reference sequence).